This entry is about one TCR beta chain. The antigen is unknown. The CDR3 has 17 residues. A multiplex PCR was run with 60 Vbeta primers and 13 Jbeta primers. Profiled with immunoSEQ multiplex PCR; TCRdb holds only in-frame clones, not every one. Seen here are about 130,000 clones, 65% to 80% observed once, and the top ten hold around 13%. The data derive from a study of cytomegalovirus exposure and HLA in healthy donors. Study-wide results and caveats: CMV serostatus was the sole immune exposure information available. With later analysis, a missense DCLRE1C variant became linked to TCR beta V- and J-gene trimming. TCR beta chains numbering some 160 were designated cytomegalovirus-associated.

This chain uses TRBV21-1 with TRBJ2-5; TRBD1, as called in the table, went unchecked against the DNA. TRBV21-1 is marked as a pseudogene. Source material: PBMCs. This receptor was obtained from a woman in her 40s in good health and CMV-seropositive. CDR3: CASSGEETGARGETQYF. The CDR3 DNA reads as TGTGCCAGCAGCGGAGAAGAGACAGGGGCCCGAGGGGAGACCCAGTACTTC.